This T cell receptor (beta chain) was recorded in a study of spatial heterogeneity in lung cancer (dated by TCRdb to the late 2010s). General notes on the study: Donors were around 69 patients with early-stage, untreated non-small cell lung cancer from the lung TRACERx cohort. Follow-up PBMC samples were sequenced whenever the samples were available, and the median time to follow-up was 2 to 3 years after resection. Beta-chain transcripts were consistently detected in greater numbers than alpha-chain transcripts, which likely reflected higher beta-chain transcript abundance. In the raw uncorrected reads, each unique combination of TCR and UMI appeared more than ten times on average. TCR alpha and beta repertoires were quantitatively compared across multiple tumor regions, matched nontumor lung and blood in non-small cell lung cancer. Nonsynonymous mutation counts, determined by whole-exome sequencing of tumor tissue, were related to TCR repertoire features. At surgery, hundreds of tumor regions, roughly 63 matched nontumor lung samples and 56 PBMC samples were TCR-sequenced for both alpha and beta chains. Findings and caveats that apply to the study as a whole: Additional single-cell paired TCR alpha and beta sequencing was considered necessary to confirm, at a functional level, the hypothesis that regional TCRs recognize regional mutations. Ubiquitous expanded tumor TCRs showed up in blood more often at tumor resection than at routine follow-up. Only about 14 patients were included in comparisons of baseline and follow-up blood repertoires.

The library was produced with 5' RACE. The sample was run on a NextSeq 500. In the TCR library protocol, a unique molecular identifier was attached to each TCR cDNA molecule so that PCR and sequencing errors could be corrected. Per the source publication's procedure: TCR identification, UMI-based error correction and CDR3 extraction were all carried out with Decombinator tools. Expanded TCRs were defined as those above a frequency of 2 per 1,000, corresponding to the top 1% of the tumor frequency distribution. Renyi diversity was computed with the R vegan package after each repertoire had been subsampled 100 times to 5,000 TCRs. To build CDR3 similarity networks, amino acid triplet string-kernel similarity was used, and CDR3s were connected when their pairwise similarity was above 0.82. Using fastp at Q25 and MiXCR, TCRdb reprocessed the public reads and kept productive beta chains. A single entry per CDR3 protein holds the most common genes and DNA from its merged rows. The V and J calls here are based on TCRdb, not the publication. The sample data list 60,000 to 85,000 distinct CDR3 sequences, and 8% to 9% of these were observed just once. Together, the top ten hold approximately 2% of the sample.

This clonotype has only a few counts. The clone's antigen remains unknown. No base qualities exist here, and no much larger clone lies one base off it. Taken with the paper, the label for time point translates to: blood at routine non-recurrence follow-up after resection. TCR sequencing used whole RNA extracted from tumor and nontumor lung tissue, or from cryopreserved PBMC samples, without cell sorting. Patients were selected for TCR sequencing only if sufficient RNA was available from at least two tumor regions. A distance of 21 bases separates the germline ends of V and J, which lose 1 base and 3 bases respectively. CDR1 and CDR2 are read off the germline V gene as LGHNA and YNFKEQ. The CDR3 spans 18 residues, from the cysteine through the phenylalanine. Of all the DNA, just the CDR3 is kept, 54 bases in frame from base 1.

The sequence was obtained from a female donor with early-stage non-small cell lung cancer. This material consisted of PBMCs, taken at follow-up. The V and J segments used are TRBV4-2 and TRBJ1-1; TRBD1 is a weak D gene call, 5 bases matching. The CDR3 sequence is CASSQGMAGRNRDTEAFF. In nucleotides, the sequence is TGTGCCAGCAGCCAAGGAATGGCAGGGAGGAATCGGGACACTGAAGCTTTCTTT.